Each of the 22 T cell receptor beta chains below was sequenced from the same sample in a study of human T cells and chemical hapten exposure. Time point: pre-sensitization, week 0. Sample treatment: therapeutic diphenylcyclopropenone sensitization with weekly scalp DPC. TCRdb fed the RACE reads into MiXCR, producing one record per CDR3 protein. The sample includes 250,000 or so distinct CDR3 sequences, 7.7% seen only once; the top ten take 1.2%. This specimen consisted of whole blood, obtained in connection with sensitization to the hapten diphenylcyclopropenone (DPC). Receptors originate from a man younger than 30 with alopecia areata. Some clones in this sample may be carry-over from other donors' samples.

The rearrangement links TRBV18 to TRBJ2-1; no clear D. V dropped 2 bases and J dropped 6 bases, with 8 bases sitting between them. The CDR3 extends over 13 amino acids. CDR1 KGHSH and CDR2 LQKENI come from the germline V gene. The CDR3 reads CASSPGPSNEQFF. CDR3 in DNA: TGTGCCAGCTCACCAGGACCGAGCAATGAGCAGTTCTTC. The entire variable domain, with the rest obtained from reference TRBV18 and TRBJ2-1, is as follows: NAGVMQNPRHLVRRRGQEARLRCSPMKGHSHVYWYRQLPEEGLKFMVYLQKENIIDESGMPKERFSAEFPKEGPSILRIQQVVRGDSAAYFCASSPGPSNEQFFGPGTRLTVL.

This clonotype has a handful of counts. The V call is TRBV28, the J call TRBJ1-1; 10 bases agree with TRBD1. CDR1 MDHEN and CDR2 SYDVKM come from the germline V gene. This CDR3 is 14 amino acids long. The ends lost 5 bases at V and 10 bases at J; junction bases unmatched: 10. DNA of the CDR3: TGTGCCAGCAGTGAACCGGGACAGGGGAGGGGAGCTTTCTTT. This encodes CASSEPGQGRGAFF. Filled out from reference TRBV28 and TRBJ1-1, the complete variable domain reads DVKVTQSSRYLVKRTGEKVFLECVQDMDHENMFWYRQDPGLGLRLIYFSYDVKMKEKGDIPEGYSVSREKKERFSLILESASTNQTSMYLCASSEPGQGRGAFFGQGTRLTVV.

This clonotype was counted many times. The chain is built from TRBV2 and TRBJ1-5; D is uncertain. The V end was cut by 4 bases, the J end by 0 bases, with 7 bases between. This CDR3 is built from 14 residues. CDR1 is SNHLY, CDR2 FYNNEI, per germline. The CDR3 region is CASSAEYSNQPQHF. The CDR3 DNA reads TGTGCCAGCAGTGCGGAGTATAGCAATCAGCCCCAGCATTTT.

This clonotype appeared a few times. The chain recombines TRBV2 with TRBJ1-2, with 11 nucleotides matching TRBD1. Looked up from germline, CDR1 is SNHLY and CDR2 is FYNNEI. With 8 bases clipped from V and 8 bases from J, the junction kept 4 bases outside the gene matches. This CDR3 region has 12 residues. Here the CDR3 DNA reads TGTGCCAGCGGACAGGGGGCAGTCGGCTACACCTTC. Residues: CASGQGAVGYTF.

A few counts support this clonotype. The chain couples TRBV7-3 to TRBJ1-1; no definite D call. The germline gives CDR1 SGHTA, CDR2 FQGTGA. V was trimmed by 1 base and J by 1 base, leaving 19 bases between them. The CDR3 extends over 18 amino acids. The CDR3 DNA is TGTGCCAGCAGCTTAAACCCCCCCGTTCTCTTTGAGAACACTGAAGCTTTCTTT. Translated, it gives CASSLNPPVLFENTEAFF. The full variable domain, in which reference TRBV7-3 and TRBJ1-1 provide the parts outside the CDR3, is GAGVSQTPSNKVTEKGKYVELRCDPISGHTALYWYRQSLGQGPEFLIYFQGTGAADDSGLPNDRFFAVRPEGSVSTLKIQRTERGDSAVYLCASSLNPPVLFENTEAFFGQGTRLTVV.

This clonotype showed up just a few times. V usage is TRBV14 and J usage is TRBJ2-7; D call uncertain. Germline V gene data show CDR1 as SGHDN and CDR2 as FVKESK. The CDR3 loop spans 14 amino acids. V was clipped by 1 base and J by 3 bases, with 10 bases between them. CDR3 in DNA: TGTGCCAGCAGCCAAGGGGCAGGAATCTACGAGCAGTACTTC. It encodes CASSQGAGIYEQYF.

V and J are TRBV7-2 and TRBJ1-5; D gene ambiguous. V was clipped by 1 base and J by 6 bases, with 13 bases between them. The CDR3 spans 15 residues. Germline V gene sequence: CDR1 SGHTA, CDR2 FQGNSA. The CDR3 nucleotides read TGTGCCAGCAGCTTAGTCCGCAGTGGGGTTCAGCCCCAGCATTTT. It codes for CASSLVRSGVQPQHF.

This clonotype was recorded many times. In DNA form, the CDR3 reads TGTGCCAGCAGCCCTGGACTAGCGGAGACCTACAATGAGCAGTTCTTC. Translated: CASSPGLAETYNEQFF. The rearrangement links TRBV7-9 to TRBJ2-1; TRBD2 matches at 10 bases. The V gene's germline CDR1 is SEHNR and CDR2 FQNEAQ (reference sequence). The length of the CDR3 is 16 residues. V lost 5 bases, J lost 2 bases, and 6 bases stayed unmatched.

At least ten counts were recorded for this clonotype. The chain employs TRBV27 and TRBJ1-5; tentative D call: TRBD1 (5 bases). The germline V gene encodes CDR1 MNHEY and CDR2 SMNVEV (reference sequence). Trimming removed 3 bases at V and 0 bases at J, with 6 bases between. The CDR3 totals 14 residues. CDR3 DNA sequence: TGTGCCAGCAGTTTGGGGGGTAGCAATCAGCCCCAGCATTTT. This encodes CASSLGGSNQPQHF.

The chain recombines TRBV4-1 with TRBJ2-5, with TRBD2 matching 7 bases. Germline V gene data show CDR1 as MGHRA and CDR2 as YSYEKL. The CDR3 contains 14 residues. V was pared by 5 bases and J by 4 bases, with 7 bases of the junction left unmatched. CDR3 in amino acids: CASSDPGLSETQYF. In DNA form, the CDR3 reads TGCGCCAGCAGCGATCCGGGACTATCAGAGACCCAGTACTTC.

This clonotype was picked up a small number of times. V gene TRBV6-5 combines with J gene TRBJ1-1, with D tentatively TRBD1 (6 bases). The CDR3 has 14 amino acids. V lost 6 bases and J 5 bases, leaving 16 bases between the germline ends. The germline V gene has CDR1 MNHEY and CDR2 SVGAGI. The CDR3 sequence is CASRYRVGSTEAFF. The CDR3 nucleotides read TGTGCCAGCAGATACAGGGTTGGGAGTACTGAAGCTTTCTTT.

The chain links TRBV3-1 to TRBJ2-2; weak D call: TRBD2 (6 bases). The V gene lost 0 bases and the J gene lost 4 bases, with 9 bases spanning the gap. There are 15 residues in the CDR3. Germline assignment: CDR1 LGHDT and CDR2 YNNKEL (reference sequence). The CDR3 DNA is TGTGCCAGCAGCCAAGATCGGGGAGGCACCGGGGAGCTGTTTTTT. Translating gives CASSQDRGGTGELFF. The variable domain in full, completed from reference TRBV3-1 and TRBJ2-2, reads DTAVSQTPKYLVTQMGNDKSIKCEQNLGHDTMYWYKQDSKKFLKIMFSYNNKELIINETVPNRFSPKSPDKAHLNLHINSLELGDSAVYFCASSQDRGGTGELFFGEGSRLTVL.

This clonotype came up many times. The genes are TRBV9 and TRBJ1-2; D uncertain. V lost 0 bases, J lost 8 bases, and 11 bases lay in between. The CDR3 is 13 amino acids. Germline CDR1 and CDR2: SGDLS and YYNGEE. This CDR3 is CASSVGRKDGYTF. The CDR3 DNA is TGTGCCAGCAGCGTAGGTCGGAAGGACGGCTACACCTTC. The variable domain in full, completed from reference TRBV9 and TRBJ1-2, reads DSGVTQTPKHLITATGQRVTLRCSPRSGDLSVYWYQQSLDQGLQFLIQYYNGEERAKGNILERFSAQQFPDLHSELNLSSLELGDSALYFCASSVGRKDGYTFGSGTRLTVV.

The chain links TRBV20-1 to TRBJ2-5, with 9 positions matching TRBD2. Germline CDR1 is DFQATT and CDR2 is SNEGSKA (reference sequence). Trimming at V came to 3 bases and at J to 6 bases, leaving 5 bases not matched to a gene. This CDR3 spans 13 amino acids. The CDR3 DNA reads as TGCAGTGCTAGGGCTAGCGGGGCCCAGACCCAGTACTTC. Its protein product is CSARASGAQTQYF.

At least ten counts were recorded for this clonotype. This chain uses TRBV6-2 or TRBV6-3 with TRBJ1-4; D is unclear. The CDR3 extends over 13 amino acids. Trimming took off 4 bases at V and 6 bases at J, with 9 bases between the two ends. Germline V lookup: CDR1 MNHEY, CDR2 SVGEGT. The CDR3: CASSFRQYEKLFF. The CDR3 nucleotides are TGTGCCAGCAGTTTCCGGCAGTATGAAAAACTGTTTTTT.

The table lists this clonotype with many counts. The J gene is TRBJ1-2, the V gene TRBV3-1; no clear D gene. Germline CDR1 and CDR2: LGHDT and YNNKEL (reference sequence). V was pared by 0 bases and J by 2 bases, with 10 bases between. The CDR3 sequence is 15 residues long. The CDR3 DNA follows: TGTGCCAGCAGCCAAGATCTGGCGGGCAACTATGGCTACACCTTC. This encodes CASSQDLAGNYGYTF. The variable domain in full, completed from reference TRBV3-1 and TRBJ1-2, reads DTAVSQTPKYLVTQMGNDKSIKCEQNLGHDTMYWYKQDSKKFLKIMFSYNNKELIINETVPNRFSPKSPDKAHLNLHINSLELGDSAVYFCASSQDLAGNYGYTFGSGTRLTVV.

This clonotype was observed at least ten times. V usage is TRBV7-8 and J usage is TRBJ2-2; a weak D match, TRBD2 (5 bases). This CDR3 contains 15 residues. CDR1 is SGHVS, CDR2 FQNEAQ, per germline. With 3 bases removed from V and 0 bases from J, the gap between germline ends came to 8 bases. Here the CDR3 reads CASSFDYSNTGELFF. The CDR3 DNA is TGTGCCAGCAGCTTCGACTACTCGAACACCGGGGAGCTGTTTTTT.

The chain combines TRBV7-8 with TRBJ2-2; no clear D. Trimming pared 4 bases from V and 4 bases from J, leaving 13 bases between. CDR3 size: 15 residues. Germline V CDR1 and CDR2: SGHVS, FQNEAQ. DNA for the CDR3: TGTGCCAGCAGCTCTATTTATGGTAGCACCGGGGAGCTGTTTTTT. This codes for CASSSIYGSTGELFF. Full variable domain (rest looked up from reference TRBV7-8 and TRBJ2-2): GAGVSQSPRYKVAKRGQDVALRCDPISGHVSLFWYQQALGQGPEFLTYFQNEAQLDKSGLPSDRFFAERPEGSVSTLKIQRTQQEDSAVYLCASSSIYGSTGELFFGEGSRLTVL.

The rearrangement links TRBV2 to TRBJ1-1; no clear D. Germline values: CDR1 SNHLY, CDR2 FYNNEI. This CDR3 is built from 13 residues. V gave up 4 bases and J gave up 5 bases, with 11 bases separating them. The CDR3 sequence is CASSVAERTEAFF. As DNA, the CDR3 is TGTGCCAGCAGTGTTGCGGAGCGTACTGAAGCTTTCTTT.

This chain connects TRBV20-1 to TRBJ1-6; possibly TRBD1 for D (5 bases). Germline CDR1 DFQATT, CDR2 SNEGSKA (reference sequence). The CDR3 consists of 14 residues. V lost 7 bases to trimming and J lost 2 bases, with 12 bases between them. CDR3 residues: CSVRGGTYNSPLHF. CDR3 nucleotides: TGCAGTGTGAGGGGAGGGACCTATAATTCACCCCTCCACTTT.

This clonotype was counted many times. V is TRBV4-3 and J is TRBJ1-4; weak D call: TRBD1 (6 bases). This CDR3 has 16 residues. V lost 0 bases to trimming and J lost 8 bases, with 16 bases between them. Germline loops: CDR1 LGHNA, CDR2 YSLEER. CDR3 region: CASSQDLGEGGEKLFF. CDR3 in DNA: TGCGCCAGCAGCCAAGATCTGGGCGAAGGGGGGGAAAAACTGTTTTTT.

The V and J genes are TRBV7-9 and TRBJ2-2; D is perhaps TRBD2 (6 bases). CDR3 length equals 17 residues. Trimming stripped 5 bases from V and 0 bases from J, with 16 bases between. CDR1 SEHNR and CDR2 FQNEAQ come from the germline V gene (reference sequence). CDR3 nucleotide sequence: TGTGCCAGCAGCCCCCCCGCGGGACTTACGAACACCGGGGAGCTGTTTTTT. Amino acid sequence: CASSPPAGLTNTGELFF. The full variable domain, with the rest looked up from reference TRBV7-9 and TRBJ2-2, is DTGVSQNPRHKITKRGQNVTFRCDPISEHNRLYWYRQTLGQGPEFLTYFQNEAQLEKSRLLSDRFSAERPKGSFSTLEIQRTEQGDSAMYLCASSPPAGLTNTGELFFGEGSRLTVL.